This passage covers 19 T cell receptor beta chains from one sample sequenced in a study of cytomegalovirus exposure and HLA in healthy donors. Amplification used 60 Vbeta primers and 13 Jbeta primers. The method was immunoSEQ multiplex PCR; TCRdb's version includes in-frame clones alone and lacks a portion of them. Its clone listing holds some 84,000 clones. Material for sequencing was PBMCs. The receptor source for this set is a man between 50 and 59 years old in good health and CMV-seronegative.

The chain recombines TRBV7-9 with TRBJ1-2; unclear D gene. The germline gives CDR1 SEHNR, CDR2 FQNEAQ (reference sequence). The CDR3 covers 11 residues. Trimming pared 5 bases from V and 8 bases from J, leaving 9 bases between. The CDR3: CASSPTEGYTF. In DNA, the CDR3 is TGTGCCAGCAGCCCCACAGAAGGCTACACCTTC.

The genes are TRBV7-2 and TRBJ2-3, with 7 nucleotides matching TRBD1. This CDR3 is built from 18 residues. Germline CDR1 and CDR2: SGHTA and FQGNSA. V was clipped by 3 bases and J by 4 bases; unmatched bases: 16. CDR3 sequence reads: CASSFPGQRFWDPDTQYF. The DNA of the CDR3 is TGTGCCAGCAGCTTCCCGGGACAGAGATTTTGGGACCCAGATACGCAGTATTTT.

The chain joins TRBV25-1 to TRBJ2-1; 8 nucleotides align to TRBD2. After removal of 7 bases from V and 3 bases from J, the junction contained 5 bases not matched to a gene. The CDR3 length is 14 residues. The germline V gene has CDR1 MGHDK and CDR2 SYGVNS. This CDR3 is CASTRGGLYNEQFF. CDR3 coding DNA: TGTGCCAGCACACGGGGGGGACTCTACAATGAGCAGTTCTTC.

The chain uses TRBV2 and TRBJ1-4; TRBD1 matches 8 bases. The CDR3 consists of 15 residues. Per germline, CDR1 SNHLY and CDR2 FYNNEI. V lost 2 bases, J lost 9 bases, and 8 bases stayed unmatched. DNA for the CDR3: TGTGCCAGCAGTGAATCGGCAGGGGGCCTTAAAAAACTGTTTTTT. As protein: CASSESAGGLKKLFF.

The chain is built from TRBV6-5 and TRBJ2-1, with TRBD2 matching over 9 bases. The CDR3 length is 13 residues. From germline, CDR1 is MNHEY and CDR2 SVGAGI. V lost 8 bases to trimming and J lost 5 bases; unmatched junction nucleotides: 4. CDR3 protein: CASCSGGNNEQFF. The CDR3 region has the DNA TGTGCCAGCTGTAGCGGGGGCAACAATGAGCAGTTCTTC.

This chain connects TRBV4-1 to TRBJ2-7; 8 bases fit TRBD1. Germline CDR1 and CDR2: MGHRA and YSYEKL. V was clipped by 1 base and J by 2 bases; unmatched bases: 7. The CDR3 is 16 residues long. CDR3 nucleotide sequence: TGCGCCAGCAGCCAAGCCAGAACGGACAGGGCCTACGAGCAGTACTTC. Translation: CASSQARTDRAYEQYF.

V usage is TRBV6-5 and J usage is TRBJ2-3; 11 positions match TRBD1. The CDR3 runs 14 residues. Germline CDR1 reads MNHEY; CDR2 reads SVGAGI. With V trimmed by 6 bases and J by 3 bases, 2 bases remained unmatched. The CDR3 DNA sequence: TGTGCCAGCAGCCGGGACAGGGGGACAGATACGCAGTATTTT. It translates to CASSRDRGTDTQYF.

The V call is TRBV27, the J call TRBJ2-7; 13 bases line up with TRBD2. The CDR3 has 18 residues. V trimming: 4 bases; J trimming: 2 bases; junction bases outside the gene matches: 11. The germline gives CDR1 MNHEY, CDR2 SMNVEV (reference sequence). This chain's CDR3 is CASSSPGTSGEGTYEQYF. The CDR3 nucleotides are TGTGCCAGCAGTTCCCCGGGGACTAGCGGGGAGGGAACCTACGAGCAGTACTTC.

The chain links TRBV6-6 to TRBJ1-4; TRBD1 matches 8 bases. Germline V lookup: CDR1 MNHNY, CDR2 SVGAGI (reference sequence). The CDR3 runs to 14 residues. V shed 4 bases and J 2 bases; nucleotides not matched to a gene: 0. This chain's CDR3 is CASSSGGTNEKLFF. For the CDR3, the DNA is TGTGCCAGCAGTTCAGGGGGCACTAATGAAAAACTGTTTTTT.

The genes are TRBV7-3 and TRBJ2-7; 8 bases match TRBD1. With V trimmed by 4 bases and J by 2 bases, 7 bases remained unmatched. Germline V gene data show CDR1 as SGHTA and CDR2 as FQGTGA. The CDR3 covers 15 residues. CDR3 in DNA: TGTGCCAGCAGCTCAGGGACAGGAGATGCCTACGAGCAGTACTTC. Amino acids: CASSSGTGDAYEQYF.

V is TRBV30 and J is TRBJ2-2; TRBD1 might be the D (6 bases). The CDR3 loop spans 15 amino acids. Trimming shortened V by 1 base and J by 2 bases, and 11 bases separated the two germline ends. Germline loops: CDR1 GTSNPN, CDR2 SVGIG (reference sequence). The CDR3 region has the DNA TGTGCCTGGAGTGGGGTAGGGGGTAACACCGGGGAGCTGTTTTTT. This codes for CAWSGVGGNTGELFF.

The chain couples TRBV5-4 to TRBJ2-5; 9 bases are a match to TRBD1. From germline, CDR1 is SGHNT and CDR2 YYREEE (reference sequence). This CDR3 region has 14 residues. The V segment lost 2 bases and the J segment 6 bases; nucleotides outside the gene matches: 5. CDR3 amino acids: CASSLQGAGQTQYF. The CDR3 DNA reads TGTGCCAGCAGCTTACAGGGGGCAGGGCAGACCCAGTACTTC.

This sequence joins TRBV6-1 and TRBJ1-1; D is unclear. The CDR3 is 15 residues long. The V and J ends lost 2 bases and 5 bases respectively, with 15 bases between them. Germline V lookup: CDR1 MNHNS, CDR2 SASEGT. The CDR3 nucleotides read TGTGCCAGCAGTGAATATAGTGGCCGAGGTACTGAAGCTTTCTTT. This gives the protein CASSEYSGRGTEAFF.

V gene TRBV6-1 combines with J gene TRBJ2-2, with 10 nucleotides matching TRBD1. This CDR3 spans 14 amino acids. Unmatched junction bases numbered 6, after V lost 8 bases and J lost 6 bases. Germline V gene sequence: CDR1 MNHNS, CDR2 SASEGT. For the CDR3, the DNA is TGTGCCAGCGGGGGACAGGGGAATGCCGGGGAGCTGTTTTTT. Translated, it gives CASGGQGNAGELFF.

The rearrangement links TRBV6-1 to TRBJ2-2; weak D call: TRBD1 (5 bases). The germline V and J ends were trimmed by 2 bases and 4 bases, with 11 bases remaining between them. The germline CDR1 and CDR2 sequences are MNHNS and SASEGT. The CDR3 spans 15 residues. The CDR3 here is CASSERPRGTGELFF. The CDR3 DNA sequence: TGTGCCAGCAGTGAACGACCTAGGGGCACCGGGGAGCTGTTTTTT.

CDR3 protein: CASSIGGTGALNYGYTF. In DNA form, the CDR3 reads TGTGCCAGCAGTATCGGGGGGACAGGGGCTCTAAACTATGGCTACACCTTC. The V call is TRBV28, the J call TRBJ1-2; the match to TRBD1 covers 10 bases. V shed 5 bases, J shed 2 bases, and the junction held 11 bases outside the gene matches. The CDR3 has 17 residues. Germline loops: CDR1 MDHEN, CDR2 SYDVKM.

The V call is TRBV6-5, the J call TRBJ2-7, with TRBD1 matching 7 bases. The CDR3 runs to 15 residues. Per the germline V gene, CDR1 is MNHEY and CDR2 is SVGAGI. The V segment lost 2 bases and the J segment 3 bases; nucleotides outside the gene matches: 7. CDR3 sequence reads: CASSYVVGGGYEQYF. The CDR3 DNA is TGTGCCAGCAGTTACGTGGTAGGGGGCGGCTACGAGCAGTACTTC.

This chain uses TRBV2 with TRBJ1-2, with 9 nucleotides matching TRBD1. The CDR3 totals 13 residues. The germline V gene encodes CDR1 SNHLY and CDR2 FYNNEI. The V gene end was trimmed by 10 bases and the J gene end by 7 bases; junction bases not matched to a gene: 10. The CDR3 is CANLGQGTIGYTF. In nucleotides, the CDR3 is TGTGCCAACCTGGGACAGGGAACGATTGGCTACACCTTC.

The V gene is TRBV7-3, the J gene TRBJ2-3, with D perhaps TRBD2 (5 bases). Germline V gene data show CDR1 as SGHTA and CDR2 as FQGTGA. Deletions cut 0 bases from V and 8 bases from J, with 12 bases between. CDR3 length: 14 residues. This CDR3 reads CASSLTTLGSTQYF. The CDR3 nucleotides read TGTGCCAGCAGCTTAACAACGTTGGGGAGTACGCAGTATTTT.